The 17 T cell receptor beta chains reported below all come from one sample, sequenced in a study of blood T cell repertoires in COVID-19. Repertoires were generated with immunoSEQ multiplex PCR, while TCRdb's copy carries only in-frame clones and drops some. Of over 100,000 clones listed, 84% were seen once; the top ten hold just under 4.5%. The specimen sequenced was peripheral blood. These receptors were taken from a human donor in a cohort sampled during active COVID-19.

This clone was detected a few times. The chain has TRBV20-1 and TRBJ2-7; TRBD1 matches 7 bases. The germline gives CDR1 DFQATT, CDR2 SNEGSKA (reference sequence). V lost 4 bases and J lost 3; bases outside the gene matches: 0. This CDR3 is 11 amino acids long. The CDR3 loop reads CSANRGYEQYF. The DNA of the CDR3 is TGCAGTGCTAACAGGGGCTACGAGCAGTACTTC.

The chain uses TRBV6-5 and TRBJ1-2, with 7 bases lining up with TRBD1. This CDR3 is 14 amino acids long. The V gene's germline CDR1 is MNHEY and CDR2 SVGAGI. Losses at the gene ends were 6 bases for V and 8 bases for J; bases not matched to a gene: 12. The CDR3 spells CASRYPGGGGGYTF. The CDR3 DNA reads TGTGCCAGCAGGTACCCCGGAGGGGGCGGGGGCTACACCTTC.

The V and J genes are TRBV4-3 and TRBJ1-1; D is unclear. Deletions cut 0 bases from V and 4 bases from J, with 9 bases between. From germline, CDR1 is LGHNA and CDR2 YSLEER. This CDR3 comprises 14 residues. The CDR3 is CASSQELRGTEAFF. CDR3 sequence (DNA): TGCGCCAGCAGCCAAGAGCTCCGAGGCACTGAAGCTTTCTTT.

V usage is TRBV29-1 and J usage is TRBJ2-3; D may be TRBD2 (7 bases). V lost 6 bases and J 0 bases, leaving 16 bases between the germline ends. Germline CDR1 reads SQVTM; CDR2 reads ANQGSEA. CDR3 length: 15 amino acids. As DNA, the CDR3 is TGCAGCGTGTCCCCCGGGGGGCAAAGCACAGATACGCAGTATTTT. Translation: CSVSPGGQSTDTQYF.

This chain links TRBV6-5 with TRBJ2-3; no reliable D call. This CDR3 region has 15 residues. The V end lost 10 bases, the J end lost 0 bases, and 17 bases lay between the germline ends. Germline lookup yields CDR1 MNHEY and CDR2 SVGAGI. The DNA of the CDR3 is TGTGCCACCTCTGACAATATTGCTAGCACAGATACGCAGTATTTT. This gives the protein CATSDNIASTDTQYF.

This clone turned up a few times. The gene calls are TRBV7-9 and TRBJ2-5; D possibly corresponds to TRBD2 (6 bases). The V gene lost 1 base and the J gene lost 1 base, with 16 bases spanning the gap. Looked up from germline, CDR1 is SEHNR and CDR2 is FQNEAQ (reference sequence). The CDR3 has 17 amino acids. As DNA, the CDR3 is TGTGCCAGCAGCTTAGAAGGTTGGAGGGGCTCCCAAGAGACCCAGTACTTC. Translating gives CASSLEGWRGSQETQYF.

This clone showed up just once. The chain links TRBV3-1 (or the pseudogene TRBV3-2) to TRBJ2-5, with TRBD2 matching 7 bases. CDR3 length equals 16 residues. CDR1 is LGHDT, CDR2 YNNKEL, per germline (reference sequence). V lost 1 base and J lost 5; bases outside the gene matches: 10. The CDR3 reads CASSQGGRGEGETQYF. CDR3 nucleotides: TGTGCCAGCAGCCAAGGCGGTCGGGGGGAAGGGGAGACCCAGTACTTC.

The chain links TRBV6-2 or TRBV6-3 to TRBJ2-3, with TRBD2 identical over 8 bases. The J segment lost 4 bases and the V segment lost 4 bases, leaving 10 bases of the junction unmatched. The CDR3 sequence is 16 residues long. CDR1 and CDR2 from the germline V gene are MNHEY and SVGEGT. The CDR3 here is CASSSFGTSVADTQYF. The DNA of the CDR3 is TGTGCCAGCAGTTCTTTCGGGACTAGTGTGGCAGATACGCAGTATTTT.

Details on this clone: The sample carries other DNA sequences with the same CDR3. The V call is TRBV7-2, the J call TRBJ1-5; D might be TRBD1 (5 bases). The CDR3 loop spans 15 amino acids. The germline V gene has CDR1 SGHTA and CDR2 FQGNSA. Trimming took off 1 base at V and 6 bases at J, with 13 bases between the two ends. The CDR3, as DNA: TGTGCCAGCAGCTTAGGTGTCAGGGAGGGTCAGCCCCAGCATTTT. Its translation is CASSLGVREGQPQHF.

V usage is TRBV18 and J usage is TRBJ2-7; 8 bases are shared with TRBD1. The length of the CDR3 is 13 residues. Germline V lookup: CDR1 KGHSH, CDR2 LQKENI. V lost 2 bases and J lost 7; bases outside the gene matches: 4. CDR3 bases: TGTGCCAGCTCACCAAGCCGGGACAGGGAGCAGTACTTC. Translating gives CASSPSRDREQYF.

This clone has more than one count but fewer than ten. The genes are TRBV6-6 and TRBJ1-6; a weak D match, TRBD1 (5 bases). The V gene lost 4 bases and the J gene lost 10 bases, with 14 bases spanning the gap. Germline V gives CDR1 MNHNY, CDR2 SVGAGI (reference sequence). This CDR3 has 14 amino acids. DNA of the CDR3: TGTGCCAGCAGTTCCCTAGGAACAGGCTCACCCCTCCACTTT. This codes for CASSSLGTGSPLHF.

This clone was counted between two and nine times. The V and J genes are TRBV4-1 and TRBJ1-1, with 7 bases matching TRBD1. V dropped 0 bases and J dropped 13; count of bases not matched to a gene: 11. The germline CDR1 and CDR2 sequences are MGHRA and YSYEKL. This CDR3 has 14 residues. The CDR3 coding sequence is TGCGCCAGCAGCCAAGAGACCCCCGGGACAGTGGGTTTCTTT. As protein: CASSQETPGTVGFF.

The chain carries TRBV4-3 and TRBJ2-3, with 9 nucleotides matching TRBD2. The CDR3 runs to 17 residues. Trimming cost V 1 base and J 4 bases; bases outside gene matches: 9. Germline CDR1 reads LGHNA; CDR2 reads YSLEER. The CDR3 coding sequence is TGCGCCAGCAGCCAAGGTCTAGCGGGACGACATTCAGATACGCAGTATTTT. It encodes CASSQGLAGRHSDTQYF.

The chain couples TRBV18 to TRBJ2-7; the D gene is possibly TRBD2 (6 bases). There are 13 residues in the CDR3. Between the trimmed V and J ends, which lost 2 bases and 4 bases, there was a span of 9 bases. Germline CDR1 reads KGHSH; CDR2 reads LQKENI. The CDR3 coding sequence is TGTGCCAGCTCACCAGCGGGATTTTACGAGCAGTACTTC. Its protein product is CASSPAGFYEQYF.

The CDR3 spells CASSDNFGGEGEKLFF. The CDR3, as DNA: TGTGCCAGCAGTGATAACTTTGGGGGCGAGGGGGAAAAACTGTTTTTT. V gene TRBV6-1 combines with J gene TRBJ1-4; perhaps TRBD1 as D (6 bases). This CDR3 is 16 amino acids long. CDR1 and CDR2 (germline): MNHNS, SASEGT. Trimming cost V 3 bases and J 8 bases, with 19 bases left between them.

The genes are TRBV3-1 (or the pseudogene TRBV3-2) and TRBJ1-2; 9 positions match TRBD1. V shed 5 bases, J shed 5 bases, and the junction held 3 bases outside the gene matches. CDR3 length equals 13 residues. CDR1 is LGHDT, CDR2 YNNKEL, per germline (reference sequence). The CDR3 reads CASSTGQGYGYTF. The DNA of the CDR3 is TGTGCCAGCAGCACGGGACAGGGATATGGCTACACCTTC.

The rearrangement uses TRBV7-2 and TRBJ1-1; TRBD1 agrees at 7 bases. J gave up 1 base and V 5 bases, and 13 bases lay outside the gene matches. Germline V CDR1 and CDR2: SGHTA, FQGNSA. This CDR3 region has 17 residues. CDR3 DNA: TGTGCCAGCAGCAGAACCGGGACAGCCCGGAGGAACACTGAAGCTTTCTTT. Translating gives CASSRTGTARRNTEAFF.